The TCR beta chain under discussion was sequenced for a study of CD8 T cells in Susac syndrome. Reverse transcription of roughly 0.5 to 1 ug RNA used random hexamers. TCRdb re-called the immunoSEQ multiplex PCR reads through MiXCR, storing one row per CDR3 protein. The sample has under 200,000 distinct CDR3 sequences, roughly 90% seen once; the top ten hold approximately 0.09%. V lost 4 bases to trimming and J lost 10 bases, with 13 bases between them. The CDR3 contains 12 residues. Germline V gene sequence: CDR1 LGHDT, CDR2 YNNKEL (reference sequence). This TCR was recovered from a human donor with Susac syndrome. The chain combines TRBV3-1 with TRBJ2-5; D is perhaps TRBD2 (6 bases). The sequenced sample consisted of CD4+ T cells from PBMCs. DNA for the CDR3: TGTGCCAGCAGCCCTAGTTGGAGGGACCAGTACTTC. It encodes CASSPSWRDQYF.